The TCR beta chain described here comes from a study of CD4+ T cells in melanoma. Remarks on this clone: Its antigen is as yet unknown.

General observations from the study: Diverse differentiation states were reported for melanoma neoantigen-specific CD4+ T cells.

TCRdb's table, derived via immunoSEQ multiplex PCR, lists solely in-frame clones and lacks some. Among more than 110,000 clones listed, approximately 91% were seen once. This sequence originates from a human donor with melanoma.

The CDR3 reads CAWIQGARGYTF. As DNA, the CDR3 is TGTGCCTGGATACAGGGGGCGCGTGGCTACACCTTC. The genes are TRBV30 and TRBJ1-2; 9 bases agree with TRBD1. V lost 4 bases to trimming and J lost 7 bases; unmatched junction nucleotides: 4. Germline CDR1 GTSNPN, CDR2 SVGIG (reference sequence). The CDR3 extends over 12 amino acids.